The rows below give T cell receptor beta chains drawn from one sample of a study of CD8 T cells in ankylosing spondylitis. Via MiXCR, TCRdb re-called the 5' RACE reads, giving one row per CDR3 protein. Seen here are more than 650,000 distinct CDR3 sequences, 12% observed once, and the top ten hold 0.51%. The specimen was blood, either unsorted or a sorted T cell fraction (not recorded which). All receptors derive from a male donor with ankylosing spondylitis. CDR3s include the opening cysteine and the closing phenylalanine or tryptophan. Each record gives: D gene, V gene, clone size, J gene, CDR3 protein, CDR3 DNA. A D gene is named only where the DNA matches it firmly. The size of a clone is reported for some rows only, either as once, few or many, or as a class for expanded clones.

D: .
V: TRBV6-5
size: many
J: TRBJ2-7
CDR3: CASSYSDRPYEQYF
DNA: TGTGCCAGCAGTTACTCAGACAGACCCTACGAGCAGTACTTC

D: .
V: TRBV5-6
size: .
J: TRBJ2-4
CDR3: CASSPFGQGIVAKNIQYF
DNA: TGTGCCAGCAGCCCATTTGGTCAGGGGATTGTCGCCAAAAACATTCAGTACTTC

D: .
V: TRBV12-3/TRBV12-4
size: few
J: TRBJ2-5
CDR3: CASSLVVGGGETQYF
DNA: TGTGCCAGCAGTTTAGTGGTGGGGGGCGGAGAGACCCAGTACTTC

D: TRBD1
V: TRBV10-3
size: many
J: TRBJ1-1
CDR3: CAIRTGGNTEAFF
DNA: TGTGCCATCAGGACAGGGGGCAACACTGAAGCTTTCTTT

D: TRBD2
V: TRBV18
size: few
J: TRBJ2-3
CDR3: CASSPPREEPDTQYF
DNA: TGTGCCAGCTCACCACCGCGGGAGGAACCAGATACGCAGTATTTT

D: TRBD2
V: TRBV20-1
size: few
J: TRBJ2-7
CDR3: CSAPRSGSGSTYEQYF
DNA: TGCAGTGCTCCTCGGTCGGGTAGCGGGAGTACCTACGAGCAGTACTTC

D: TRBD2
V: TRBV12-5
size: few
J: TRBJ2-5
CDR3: CASGLVQDGLAGAETQYF
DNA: TGTGCTAGTGGTTTGGTACAGGATGGGCTAGCGGGAGCAGAGACCCAGTACTTC

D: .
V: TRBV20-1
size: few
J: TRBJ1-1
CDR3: CSAREFKGLGTEAFF
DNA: TGCAGTGCTAGAGAATTCAAGGGTTTGGGGACTGAAGCTTTCTTT

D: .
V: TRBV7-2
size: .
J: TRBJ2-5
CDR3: CASSLMANVGAETQYF
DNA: TGTGCCAGCAGCTTAATGGCTAACGTGGGAGCAGAGACCCAGTACTTC

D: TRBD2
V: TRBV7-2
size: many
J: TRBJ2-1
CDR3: CASSYLRTSGTGSEQFF
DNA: TGTGCCAGCAGCTACCTACGGACTAGCGGGACAGGCAGCGAGCAGTTCTTC

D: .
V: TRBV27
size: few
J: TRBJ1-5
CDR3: CASSPRWDGPEQPQHF
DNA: TGTGCCAGCAGTCCCCGGTGGGACGGCCCTGAACAGCCCCAGCATTTT

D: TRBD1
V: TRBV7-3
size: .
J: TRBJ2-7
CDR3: CASSLGTGRSYEQYF
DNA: TGTGCCAGCAGCTTGGGGACAGGGAGGTCCTACGAGCAGTACTTC

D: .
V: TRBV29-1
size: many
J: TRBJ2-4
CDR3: CSAAVADIQYF
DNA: TGCAGCGCCGCCGTTGCGGACATTCAGTACTTC

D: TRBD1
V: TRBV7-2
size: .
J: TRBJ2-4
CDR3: CASTYAGGAKNIQYF
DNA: TGTGCCAGCACCTACGCAGGGGGCGCCAAAAACATTCAGTACTTC

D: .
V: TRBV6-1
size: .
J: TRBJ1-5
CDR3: CASRGGASPNQPQHF
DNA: TGTGCCAGCAGAGGAGGGGCCTCTCCGAATCAGCCCCAGCATTTT

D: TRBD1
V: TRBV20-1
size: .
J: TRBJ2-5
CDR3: CSALTGGGETQYF
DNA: TGCAGTGCCCTAACAGGGGGCGGAGAGACCCAGTACTTC

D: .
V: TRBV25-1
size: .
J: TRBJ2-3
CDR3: CASRDSSAGLYSTDTQYF
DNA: TGTGCCAGCAGGGACTCCTCCGCCGGCCTTTATAGCACAGATACGCAGTATTTT

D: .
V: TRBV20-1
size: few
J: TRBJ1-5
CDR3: CSAVTGTNSNQPQHF
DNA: TGCAGTGCTGTAACCGGGACAAATAGCAATCAGCCCCAGCATTTT

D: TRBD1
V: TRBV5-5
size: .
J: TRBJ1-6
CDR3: CASSFRTGGSGNSPLHF
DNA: TGTGCCAGCAGCTTTCGGACAGGGGGCTCGGGAAATTCACCCCTCCACTTT

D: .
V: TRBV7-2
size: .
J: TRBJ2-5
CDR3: CASSLVPGWGIPQYF
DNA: TGTGCCAGCAGCTTAGTCCCGGGCTGGGGAATTCCCCAGTACTTC

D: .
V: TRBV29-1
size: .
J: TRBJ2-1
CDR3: CSVVLAWHNEQFF
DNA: TGCAGCGTCGTACTAGCCTGGCACAATGAGCAGTTCTTC

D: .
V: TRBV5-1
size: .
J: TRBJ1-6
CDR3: CASSLGDPRQGSPLHF
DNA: TGCGCCAGCAGCTTGGGGGATCCACGGCAGGGGTCACCCCTCCACTTT

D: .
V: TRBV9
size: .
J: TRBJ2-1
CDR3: CASSVTAAEAYNEQFF
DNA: TGTGCCAGCAGCGTCACTGCCGCGGAGGCATACAATGAGCAGTTCTTC

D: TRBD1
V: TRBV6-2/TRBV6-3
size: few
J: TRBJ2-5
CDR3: CASSYTRGQQETQYF
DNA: TGTGCCAGCAGTTACACCAGGGGGCAACAAGAGACCCAGTACTTC

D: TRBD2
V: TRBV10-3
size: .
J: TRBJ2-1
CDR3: CAIRGPTSGNYNEQFF
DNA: TGTGCCATCAGGGGCCCGACTAGCGGGAACTACAATGAGCAGTTCTTC

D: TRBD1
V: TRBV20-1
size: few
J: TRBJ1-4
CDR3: CSAPPGTGGGEKLFF
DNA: TGCAGTGCCCCCCCCGGGACAGGGGGGGGTGAAAAACTGTTTTTT

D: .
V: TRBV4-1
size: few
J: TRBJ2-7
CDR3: CASSQEWRSSYEQYF
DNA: TGCGCCAGCAGCCAAGAGTGGAGAAGCTCCTACGAGCAGTACTTC

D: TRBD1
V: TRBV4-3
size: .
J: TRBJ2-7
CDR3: CASSHGATGGPGEQYF
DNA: TGCGCCAGCAGCCATGGAGCGACAGGGGGGCCGGGAGAGCAGTACTTC

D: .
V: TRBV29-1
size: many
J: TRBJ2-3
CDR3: CSVEVGGSDTQYF
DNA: TGCAGCGTTGAAGTCGGGGGCTCAGATACGCAGTATTTT

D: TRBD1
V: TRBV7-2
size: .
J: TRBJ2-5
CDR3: CASSGTGLQETQYF
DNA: TGTGCCAGCAGCGGGACAGGGCTCCAAGAGACCCAGTACTTC

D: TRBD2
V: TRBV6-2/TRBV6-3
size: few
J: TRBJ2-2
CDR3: CASTLAGGSNTGELFF
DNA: TGTGCCAGCACCCTCGCGGGAGGGTCGAACACCGGGGAGCTGTTTTTT

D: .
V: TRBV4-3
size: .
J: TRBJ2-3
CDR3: CASSQLFHGVDTQYF
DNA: TGCGCCAGCAGCCAACTCTTCCACGGGGTAGATACGCAGTATTTT

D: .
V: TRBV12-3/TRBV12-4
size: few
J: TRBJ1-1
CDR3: CASAPRRENTEAFF
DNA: TGTGCCAGCGCCCCCCGAAGAGAGAACACTGAAGCTTTCTTT

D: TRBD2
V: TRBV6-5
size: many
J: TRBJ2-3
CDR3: CASSWTSGFYGTDTQYF
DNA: TGTGCCAGCAGTTGGACTAGCGGTTTTTACGGCACAGATACGCAGTATTTT

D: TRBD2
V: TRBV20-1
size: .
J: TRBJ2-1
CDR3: CSARVASGGAGGTVSYNEQFF
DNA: TGCAGTGCTAGAGTGGCTAGCGGGGGGGCAGGCGGTACGGTCTCCTACAATGAGCAGTTCTTC

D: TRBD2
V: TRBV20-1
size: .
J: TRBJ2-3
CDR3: CSATGLAGVLTGPDTQYF
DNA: TGCAGTGCGACCGGACTAGCGGGAGTTTTAACGGGCCCAGATACGCAGTATTTT

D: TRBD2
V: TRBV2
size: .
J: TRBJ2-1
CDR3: CASSEAILAGVYNEQFF
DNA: TGTGCCAGCAGTGAAGCCATCCTAGCGGGGGTCTACAATGAGCAGTTCTTC

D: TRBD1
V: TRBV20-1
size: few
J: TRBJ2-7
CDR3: CSARGDRGPPYEQYF
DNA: TGCAGTGCTAGAGGGGACAGGGGTCCCCCCTACGAGCAGTACTTC

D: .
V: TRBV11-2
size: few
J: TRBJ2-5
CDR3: CASSKRSFLAPGVETQYF
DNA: TGTGCCAGCAGCAAACGATCCTTCCTAGCGCCCGGGGTGGAGACCCAGTACTTC

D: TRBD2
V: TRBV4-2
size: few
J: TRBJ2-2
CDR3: CASSQRRERDTGELFF
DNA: TGTGCCAGCAGCCAAAGGCGGGAGAGGGACACCGGGGAGCTGTTTTTT

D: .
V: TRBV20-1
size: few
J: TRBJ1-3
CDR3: CSALQRNTIYF
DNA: TGCAGTGCTCTACAGCGAAACACCATATATTTT

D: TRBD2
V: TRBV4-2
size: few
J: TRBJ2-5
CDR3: CASSQELAGVGETQYF
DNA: TGTGCCAGCAGCCAAGAGTTAGCGGGGGTCGGAGAGACCCAGTACTTC

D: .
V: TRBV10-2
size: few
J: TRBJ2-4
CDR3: CASKRSLAKNIQYF
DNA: TGCGCCAGCAAGAGGTCCTTAGCCAAAAACATTCAGTACTTC

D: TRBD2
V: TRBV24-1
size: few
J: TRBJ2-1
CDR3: CATKASGSYNEQFF
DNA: TGTGCCACCAAAGCTAGCGGTTCCTACAATGAGCAGTTCTTC

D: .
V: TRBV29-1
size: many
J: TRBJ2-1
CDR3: CSVAPLRIDNEQFF
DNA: TGCAGCGTTGCCCCCTTGAGGATTGACAATGAGCAGTTCTTC

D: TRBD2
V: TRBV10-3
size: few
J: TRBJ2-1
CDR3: CAISAGLAGPGEQFF
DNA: TGTGCCATCAGTGCGGGACTAGCGGGACCTGGTGAGCAGTTCTTC